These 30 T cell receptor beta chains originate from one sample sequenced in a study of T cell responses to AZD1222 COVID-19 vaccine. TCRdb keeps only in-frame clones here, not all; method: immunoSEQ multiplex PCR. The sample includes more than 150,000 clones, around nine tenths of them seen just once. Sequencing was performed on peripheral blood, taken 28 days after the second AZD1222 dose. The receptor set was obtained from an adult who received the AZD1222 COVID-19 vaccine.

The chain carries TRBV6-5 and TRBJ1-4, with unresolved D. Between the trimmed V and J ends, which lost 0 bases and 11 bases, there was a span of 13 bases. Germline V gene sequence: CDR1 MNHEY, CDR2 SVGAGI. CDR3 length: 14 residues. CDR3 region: CASSYSAEWRKLFF. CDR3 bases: TGTGCCAGCAGTTACTCTGCCGAGTGGCGGAAACTGTTTTTT.

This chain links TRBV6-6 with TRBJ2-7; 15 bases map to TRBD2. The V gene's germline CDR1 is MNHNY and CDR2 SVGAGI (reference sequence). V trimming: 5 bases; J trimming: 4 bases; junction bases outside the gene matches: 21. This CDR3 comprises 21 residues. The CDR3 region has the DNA TGTGCCAGCAGTCGTCCCACCACCGGACTAGCGGGGGGGAGTCGAGCGTACGAGCAGTACTTC. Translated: CASSRPTTGLAGGSRAYEQYF.

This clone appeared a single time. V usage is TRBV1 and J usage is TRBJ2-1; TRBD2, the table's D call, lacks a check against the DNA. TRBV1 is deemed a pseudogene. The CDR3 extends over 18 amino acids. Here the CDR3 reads CTSSHPGLAGDSYNEQFF. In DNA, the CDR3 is TGCACCAGCAGCCACCCAGGACTAGCGGGGGATTCTTACAATGAGCAGTTCTTC.

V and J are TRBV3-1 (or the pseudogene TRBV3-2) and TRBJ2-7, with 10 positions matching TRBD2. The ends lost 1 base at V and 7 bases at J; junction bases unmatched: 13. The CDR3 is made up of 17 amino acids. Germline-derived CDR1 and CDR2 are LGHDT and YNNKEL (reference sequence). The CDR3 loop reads CASSQGSGPGLAEEQYF. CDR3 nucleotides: TGTGCCAGCAGCCAAGGGTCTGGCCCAGGACTAGCGGAGGAGCAGTACTTC.

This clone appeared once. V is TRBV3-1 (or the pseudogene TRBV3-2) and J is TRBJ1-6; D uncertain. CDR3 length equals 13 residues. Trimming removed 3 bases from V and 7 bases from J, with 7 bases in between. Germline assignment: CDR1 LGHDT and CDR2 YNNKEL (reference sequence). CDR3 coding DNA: TGTGCCAGCAGCCAGGGGAACAATTCACCCCTCCACTTT. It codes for CASSQGNNSPLHF.

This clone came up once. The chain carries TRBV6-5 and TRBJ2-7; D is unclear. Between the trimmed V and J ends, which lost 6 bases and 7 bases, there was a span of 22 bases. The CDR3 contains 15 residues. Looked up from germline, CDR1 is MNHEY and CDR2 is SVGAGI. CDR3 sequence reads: CASRRPATMFGEQYF. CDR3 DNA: TGTGCCAGCAGGAGGCCGGCCACGATGTTTGGGGAGCAGTACTTC.

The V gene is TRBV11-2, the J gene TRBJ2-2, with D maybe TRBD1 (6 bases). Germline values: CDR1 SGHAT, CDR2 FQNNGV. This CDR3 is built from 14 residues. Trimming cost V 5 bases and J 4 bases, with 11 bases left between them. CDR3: CASSRTVATGELFF. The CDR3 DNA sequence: TGTGCCAGCAGCAGGACAGTAGCCACCGGGGAGCTGTTTTTT. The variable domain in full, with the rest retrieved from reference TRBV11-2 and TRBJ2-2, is EAGVAQSPRYKIIEKRQSVAFWCNPISGHATLYWYQQILGQGPKLLIQFQNNGVVDDSQLPKDRFSAERLKGVDSTLKIQPAKLEDSAVYLCASSRTVATGELFFGEGSRLTVL.

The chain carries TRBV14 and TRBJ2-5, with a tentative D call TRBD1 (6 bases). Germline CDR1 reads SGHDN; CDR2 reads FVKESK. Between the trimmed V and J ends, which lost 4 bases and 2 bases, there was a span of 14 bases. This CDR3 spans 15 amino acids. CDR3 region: CASSPVTGAQETQYF. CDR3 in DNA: TGTGCCAGCAGCCCCGTGACAGGCGCACAAGAGACCCAGTACTTC. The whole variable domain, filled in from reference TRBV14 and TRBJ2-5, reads EAGVTQFPSHSVIEKGQTVTLRCDPISGHDNLYWYRRVMGKEIKFLLHFVKESKQDESGMPNNRFLAERTGGTYSTLKVQPAELEDSGVYFCASSPVTGAQETQYFGPGTRLLVL.

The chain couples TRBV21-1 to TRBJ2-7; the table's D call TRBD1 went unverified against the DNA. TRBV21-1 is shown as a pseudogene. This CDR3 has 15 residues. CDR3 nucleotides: TGTGCCAGCAGCAATTGGGCCGGTAACTCCGACGAGCAGTACTTC. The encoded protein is CASSNWAGNSDEQYF.

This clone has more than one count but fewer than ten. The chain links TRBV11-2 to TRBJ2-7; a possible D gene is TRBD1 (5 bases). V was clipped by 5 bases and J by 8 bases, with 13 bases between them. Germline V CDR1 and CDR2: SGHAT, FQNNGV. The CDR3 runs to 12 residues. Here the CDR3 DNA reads TGTGCCAGCAGCCCATCTATGGGGCAGCAGTACTTC. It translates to CASSPSMGQQYF.

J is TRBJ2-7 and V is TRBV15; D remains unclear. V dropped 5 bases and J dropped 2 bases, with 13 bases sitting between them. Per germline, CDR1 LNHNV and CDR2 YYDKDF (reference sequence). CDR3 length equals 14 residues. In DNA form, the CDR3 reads TGTGCCACCAGCCTCCCCGACTCCCCCTACGAGCAGTACTTC. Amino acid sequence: CATSLPDSPYEQYF.

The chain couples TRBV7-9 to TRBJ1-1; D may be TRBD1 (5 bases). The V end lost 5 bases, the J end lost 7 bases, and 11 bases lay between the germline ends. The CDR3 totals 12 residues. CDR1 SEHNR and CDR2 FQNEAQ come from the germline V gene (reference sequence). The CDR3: CASSPGPVEAFF. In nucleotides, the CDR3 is TGTGCCAGCAGCCCGGGACCGGTTGAAGCTTTCTTT.

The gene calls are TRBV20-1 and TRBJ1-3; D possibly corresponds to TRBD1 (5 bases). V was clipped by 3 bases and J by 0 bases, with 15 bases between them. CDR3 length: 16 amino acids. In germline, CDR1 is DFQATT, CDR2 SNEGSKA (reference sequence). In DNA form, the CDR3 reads TGCAGTGCTAGTAAAGGGGCAGAAAGCTCTGGAAACACCATATATTTT. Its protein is CSASKGAESSGNTIYF.

Here the CDR3 reads CASSLGTRYNEQFF. In nucleotides, the CDR3 is TGTGCCAGCAGCCTCGGGACCCGCTACAATGAGCAGTTCTTC. The chain has TRBV7-3 and TRBJ2-1; D might be TRBD1 or TRBD2, each matching 5 bases. V shed 5 bases and J shed 3 bases, with 11 bases lying between them. Germline-derived CDR1 and CDR2 are SGHTA and FQGTGA. The CDR3 runs 14 residues.

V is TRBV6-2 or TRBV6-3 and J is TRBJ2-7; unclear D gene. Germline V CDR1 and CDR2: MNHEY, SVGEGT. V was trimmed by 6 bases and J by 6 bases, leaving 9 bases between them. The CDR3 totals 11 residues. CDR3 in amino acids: CASSPLAEQYF. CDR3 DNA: TGTGCCAGCAGCCCCCTTGCCGAGCAGTACTTC.

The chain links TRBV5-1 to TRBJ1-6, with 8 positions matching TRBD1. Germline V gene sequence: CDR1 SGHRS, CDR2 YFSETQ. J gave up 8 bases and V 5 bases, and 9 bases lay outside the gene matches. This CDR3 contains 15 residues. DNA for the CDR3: TGCGCCAGCAGGCCTCGGACAGGGTCGGATTCACCCCTCCACTTT. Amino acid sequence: CASRPRTGSDSPLHF. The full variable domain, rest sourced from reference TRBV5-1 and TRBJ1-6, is KAGVTQTPRYLIKTRGQQVTLSCSPISGHRSVSWYQQTPGQGLQFLFEYFSETQRNKGNFPGRFSGRQFSNSRSEMNVSTLELGDSALYLCASRPRTGSDSPLHFGNGTRLTVT.

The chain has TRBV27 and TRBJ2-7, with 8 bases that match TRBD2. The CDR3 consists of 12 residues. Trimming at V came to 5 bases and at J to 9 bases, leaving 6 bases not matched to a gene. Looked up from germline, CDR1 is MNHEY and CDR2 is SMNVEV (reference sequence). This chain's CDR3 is CASSRGGLGQYF. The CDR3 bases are TGTGCCAGCAGTCGCGGGGGGTTGGGGCAGTACTTC.

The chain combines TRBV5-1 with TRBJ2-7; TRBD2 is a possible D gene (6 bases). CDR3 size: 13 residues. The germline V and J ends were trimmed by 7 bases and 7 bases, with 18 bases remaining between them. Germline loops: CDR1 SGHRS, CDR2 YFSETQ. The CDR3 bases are TGCGCCAGCCGGGACTCGCCTTCTGGGGAGCAGTACTTC. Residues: CASRDSPSGEQYF. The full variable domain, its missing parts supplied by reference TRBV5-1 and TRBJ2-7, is KAGVTQTPRYLIKTRGQQVTLSCSPISGHRSVSWYQQTPGQGLQFLFEYFSETQRNKGNFPGRFSGRQFSNSRSEMNVSTLELGDSALYLCASRDSPSGEQYFGPGTRLTVT.

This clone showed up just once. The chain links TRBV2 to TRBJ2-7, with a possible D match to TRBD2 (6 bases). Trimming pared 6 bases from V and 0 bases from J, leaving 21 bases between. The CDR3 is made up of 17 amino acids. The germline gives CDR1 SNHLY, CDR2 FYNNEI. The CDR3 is CASRLEGAGPSSYEQYF. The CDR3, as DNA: TGTGCCAGCAGGCTCGAAGGGGCGGGGCCGAGCTCCTACGAGCAGTACTTC.

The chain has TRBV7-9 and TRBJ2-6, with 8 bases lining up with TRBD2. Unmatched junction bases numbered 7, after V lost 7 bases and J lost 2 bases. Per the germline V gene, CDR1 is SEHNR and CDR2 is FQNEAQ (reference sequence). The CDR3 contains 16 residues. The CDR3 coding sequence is TGTGCCAGCACCCTGATCGGGGGGGCTGGGGCCAACGTCCTGACTTTC. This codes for CASTLIGGAGANVLTF.

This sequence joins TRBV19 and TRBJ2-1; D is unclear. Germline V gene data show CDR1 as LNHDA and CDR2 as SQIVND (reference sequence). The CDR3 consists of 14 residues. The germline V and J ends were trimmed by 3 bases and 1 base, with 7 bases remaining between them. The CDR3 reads CASSIPGSYNEQFF. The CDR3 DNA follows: TGTGCCAGTAGTATTCCGGGTTCCTACAATGAGCAGTTCTTC.

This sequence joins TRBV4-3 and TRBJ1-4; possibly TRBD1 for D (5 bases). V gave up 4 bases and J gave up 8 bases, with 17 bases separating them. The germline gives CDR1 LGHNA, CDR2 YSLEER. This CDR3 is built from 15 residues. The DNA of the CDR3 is TGCGCCAGCAGCCCGCAGGACATCTTAGGGGAAAAACTGTTTTTT. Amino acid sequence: CASSPQDILGEKLFF.

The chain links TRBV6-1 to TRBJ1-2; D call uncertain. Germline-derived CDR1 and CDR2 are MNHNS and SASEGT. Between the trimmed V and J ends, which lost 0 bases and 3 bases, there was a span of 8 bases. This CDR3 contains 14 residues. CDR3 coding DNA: TGTGCCAGCAGTGAAGCGCCCGGGTACTATGGCTACACCTTC. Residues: CASSEAPGYYGYTF.

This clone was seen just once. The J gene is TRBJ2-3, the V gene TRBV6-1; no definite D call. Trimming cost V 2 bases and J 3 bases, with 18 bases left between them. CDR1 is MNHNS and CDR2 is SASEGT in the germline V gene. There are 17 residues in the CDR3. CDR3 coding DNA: TGTGCCAGCAGTGAAACCAAGGGCAGTTTAAGAACAGATACGCAGTATTTT. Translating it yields CASSETKGSLRTDTQYF.

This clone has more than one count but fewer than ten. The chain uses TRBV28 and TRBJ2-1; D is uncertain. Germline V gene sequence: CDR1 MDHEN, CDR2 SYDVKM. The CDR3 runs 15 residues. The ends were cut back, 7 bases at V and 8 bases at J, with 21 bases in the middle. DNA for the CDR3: TGTGCCAGCAACGAAGGGTCCCGGCGGTGGGATGAGCAGTTCTTC. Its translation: CASNEGSRRWDEQFF.

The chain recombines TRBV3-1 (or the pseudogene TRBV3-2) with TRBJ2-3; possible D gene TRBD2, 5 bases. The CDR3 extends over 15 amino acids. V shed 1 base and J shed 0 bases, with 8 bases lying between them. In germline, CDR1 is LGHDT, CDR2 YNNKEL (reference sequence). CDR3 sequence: CASSQASLSTDTQYF. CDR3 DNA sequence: TGTGCCAGCAGCCAAGCTAGCCTTAGCACAGATACGCAGTATTTT.

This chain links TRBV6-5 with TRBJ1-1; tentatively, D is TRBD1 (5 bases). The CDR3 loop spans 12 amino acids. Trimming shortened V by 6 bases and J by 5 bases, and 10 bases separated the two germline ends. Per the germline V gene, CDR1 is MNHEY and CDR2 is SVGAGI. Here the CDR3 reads CASSLWGTEAFF. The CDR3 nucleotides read TGTGCCAGCAGCCTGTGGGGGACTGAAGCTTTCTTT.

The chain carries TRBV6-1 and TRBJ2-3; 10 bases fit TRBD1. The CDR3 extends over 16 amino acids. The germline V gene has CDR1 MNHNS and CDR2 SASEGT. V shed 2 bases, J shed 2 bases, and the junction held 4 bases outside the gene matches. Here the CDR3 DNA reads TGTGCCAGCAGTGAACGGACAGGGGGGCCCACAGATACGCAGTATTTT. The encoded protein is CASSERTGGPTDTQYF.

In nucleotides, the CDR3 is TGTGCCAGCTCACCACGGGGCAGACAGGACGAGCAGTACTTC. Translation: CASSPRGRQDEQYF. The V gene is TRBV18, the J gene TRBJ2-7, with D perhaps matching TRBD1 (6 bases). CDR1 is KGHSH, CDR2 LQKENI, per germline. The CDR3 totals 14 residues. Trimming stripped 1 base from V and 5 bases from J, with 12 bases between. Drawing the rest from reference TRBV18 and TRBJ2-7, the complete variable domain is NAGVMQNPRHLVRRRGQEARLRCSPMKGHSHVYWYRQLPEEGLKFMVYLQKENIIDESGMPKERFSAEFPKEGPSILRIQQVVRGDSAAYFCASSPRGRQDEQYFGPGTRLTVT.

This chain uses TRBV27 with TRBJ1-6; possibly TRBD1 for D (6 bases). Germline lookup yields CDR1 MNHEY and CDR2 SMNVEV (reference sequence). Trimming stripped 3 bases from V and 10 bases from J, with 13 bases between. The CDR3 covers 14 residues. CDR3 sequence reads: CASSFGQLLSPLHF. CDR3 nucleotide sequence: TGTGCCAGCAGTTTCGGACAGCTCCTGTCACCCCTCCACTTT.